This T cell receptor beta chain was observed in a study of Graves' ophthalmopathy and Graves' hyperthyroidism. Study summary: The stable label applied to hyperthyroidism with no ophthalmopathy within 18 months of follow-up. Study-wide points: Blood also held most thyroid clonotypes expanded above 0.001 frequency. The model's ophthalmopathy progression predictions had approximately 65% sensitivity and about 72% specificity.

The study amplified TCR beta CDR3 regions using RNA transcripts. After a first-round RT-PCR with HTBI primers, a second-round multiplex PCR was run. One entry per CDR3 protein, called by TCRdb with MiXCR from the multiplex PCR reads. This table has 900,000 to 1,200,000 distinct CDR3 sequences, less than 45% appearing once. The germline V gene has CDR1 SGHVS and CDR2 FQNEAQ. CDR3 length equals 15 residues. Trimming stripped 5 bases from V and 2 bases from J, with 15 bases between. The diagnosis combined clinical symptoms, thyroxine, TRAb, thyroid ultrasound and orbital computed tomography scans. This clonotype has ten or more counts. The antigen is not known.

The genes are TRBV7-8 and TRBJ1-2; D possibly corresponds to TRBD1 (5 bases). The TCR comes from an adult man with Graves' hyperthyroidism. The sample comprised peripheral blood or thyroid tissue (not recorded which). The CDR3 DNA reads as TGTGCCAGCAGCGCAACCGGGACGGGGAACTATGGCTACACCTTC. Translation gives CASSATGTGNYGYTF.